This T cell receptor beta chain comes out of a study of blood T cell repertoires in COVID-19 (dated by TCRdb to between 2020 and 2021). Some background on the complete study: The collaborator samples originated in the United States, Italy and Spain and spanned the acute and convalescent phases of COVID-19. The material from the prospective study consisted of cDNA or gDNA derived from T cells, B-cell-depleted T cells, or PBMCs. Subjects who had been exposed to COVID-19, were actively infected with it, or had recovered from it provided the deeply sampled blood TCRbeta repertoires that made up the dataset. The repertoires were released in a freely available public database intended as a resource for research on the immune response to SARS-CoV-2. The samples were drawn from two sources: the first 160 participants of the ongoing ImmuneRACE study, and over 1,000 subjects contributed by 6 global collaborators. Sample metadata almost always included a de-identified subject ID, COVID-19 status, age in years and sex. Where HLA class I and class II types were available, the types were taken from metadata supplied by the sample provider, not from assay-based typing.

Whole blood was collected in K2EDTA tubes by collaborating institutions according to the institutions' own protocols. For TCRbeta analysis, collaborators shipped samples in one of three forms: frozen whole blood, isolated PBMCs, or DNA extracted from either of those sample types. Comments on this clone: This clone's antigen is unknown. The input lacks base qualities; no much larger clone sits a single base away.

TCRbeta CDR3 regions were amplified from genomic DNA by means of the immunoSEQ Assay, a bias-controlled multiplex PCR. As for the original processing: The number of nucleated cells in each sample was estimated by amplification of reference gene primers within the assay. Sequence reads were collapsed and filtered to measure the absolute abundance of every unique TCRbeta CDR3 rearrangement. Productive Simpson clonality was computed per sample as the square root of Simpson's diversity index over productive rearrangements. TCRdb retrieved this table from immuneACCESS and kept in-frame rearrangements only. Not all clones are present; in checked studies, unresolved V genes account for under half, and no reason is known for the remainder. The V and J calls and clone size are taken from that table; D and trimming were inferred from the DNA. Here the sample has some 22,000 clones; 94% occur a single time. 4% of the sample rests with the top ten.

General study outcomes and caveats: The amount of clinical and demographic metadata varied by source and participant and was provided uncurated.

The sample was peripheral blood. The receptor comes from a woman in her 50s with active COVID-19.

At the DNA level, the sequence is TGTGCCAGCAGCTTAAAGGGGTACGGCTACACCTTC. Its product reads: CASSLKGYGYTF. Rearrangement joined TRBV13 to TRBJ1-2; TRBD1 is possibly the D segment (5 matching bases). The germline V gene (reference sequence) provides CDR1 PRHDT and CDR2 FYEKMQ. From cysteine to phenylalanine, the CDR3 is 12 amino acids long. Solely the CDR3 DNA is kept, with 36 bases framed from the first base. V is reduced by 2 bases and J by 8 bases, leaving a spacing of 9 bases between them.